This section outlines one TCR beta chain sequence together with its context. The source of the sample is a study of blood T cell repertoires in COVID-19. For the study at large: Sites across the United States, Italy and Spain contributed samples from acute and convalescent COVID-19.

Germline assignment: CDR1 MNHEY and CDR2 SMNVEV (reference sequence). J was trimmed by 7 bases and V by 2 bases; bases with no gene match: 4. The CDR3 is 13 amino acids. Per the original data handling: Researchers report that nucleated cell counts were estimated from reference gene primer amplification. Here immunoSEQ multiplex PCR was the method, and the copy in TCRdb shows in-frame clones only, minus some. V and J calls plus clone size are reproduced from that table; the DNA served to infer D and trimming. The data contain roughly 300,000 clones, 85% to 90% of them singletons. The sequenced material came from PBMCs or T cells enriched from blood (not recorded which). The clonotype originates from a man aged 25-45 years who had recovered from COVID-19. V gene TRBV27 combines with J gene TRBJ1-1, with 7 bases aligning to TRBD1. DNA for the CDR3: TGTGCCAGCAGTTTACCGGGACAGAATGAAGCTTTCTTT. As protein: CASSLPGQNEAFF.